This is a list of T cell receptor beta chains from one sample in a study of shared clonotypes between healthy human individuals. The repertoire was sequenced with immunoSEQ multiplex PCR; TCRdb's copy has only in-frame clones and lacks some. The data contain approximately 740,000 clones, 85% to 95% of them singletons. Sample: naive CD8+ T cells sorted from blood. Receptor source: a man under 40 in good health. The CDR3 runs from the conserved cysteine through the conserved F or W. D genes are given only for firm matches. Clone size is not always given. Where it is, it says once, few, many or a class for expanded clones.

abundance | d_gene | j_gene | v_gene | CDR3nt | CDR3aa
NA | TRBD2 | TRBJ2-3 | TRBV2 | TGTGCCAGTCTGGGGACTAGCGGGAGAGGGGATACGCAGTATTTT | CASLGTSGRGDTQYF
once | NA | TRBJ1-5 | TRBV19 | TGTGCCAGTAGTATAGTGGGCAGGGCCAATCAGCCCCAGCATTTT | CASSIVGRANQPQHF
NA | NA | TRBJ1-1 | TRBV4-1 | TGCGCCAGCAGCCAAGAAGCTGGAGTCATCACTGAAGCTTTCTTT | CASSQEAGVITEAFF
NA | NA | TRBJ2-1 | TRBV19 | TGTGCCAGTAGTCCGGACCAGAACTCCTACAATGAGCAGTTCTTC | CASSPDQNSYNEQFF
NA | TRBD1 | TRBJ2-6 | TRBV28 | TGTGCCAGCAGTTTAACGACAGGGGGCTCTGGGGCCAACGTCCTGACTTTC | CASSLTTGGSGANVLTF
NA | TRBD2 | TRBJ2-7 | TRBV27 | TGTGCCAGCAGTCGTCTAGCGGGAGGTCTCGAGCAGTACTTC | CASSRLAGGLEQYF
NA | TRBD2 | TRBJ2-6 | TRBV7-9 | TGTGCCAGCAGCTTGGGGACTAGCGGGGCCCTCTCTGGGGCCAACGTCCTGACTTTC | CASSLGTSGALSGANVLTF
NA | TRBD1 | TRBJ2-5 | TRBV29-1 | TGCAGCGTTTTCCGGACAGGGAAGGGTGACCAGTACTTC | CSVFRTGKGDQYF
NA | TRBD1 | TRBJ2-7 | TRBV28 | TGTGCCAGCAGTAAACCCGGGACAGCTACCTACGAGCAGTACTTC | CASSKPGTATYEQYF
NA | NA | TRBJ2-1 | TRBV4-3 | TGCGCCAGCAGCCAAATCATGGGCACGGGAAGCTCCTACAATGAGCAGTTCTTC | CASSQIMGTGSSYNEQFF
NA | NA | TRBJ2-7 | TRBV7-9 | TGTGCCAGCAGCTCGGGACTCGATCCCTACGAGCAGTACTTC | CASSSGLDPYEQYF
NA | TRBD1 | TRBJ2-1 | TRBV27 | TGTGCCAGCAGTTTTGGGACAGGGGGTTCGAGTGAGCAGTTCTTC | CASSFGTGGSSEQFF
NA | NA | TRBJ2-7 | TRBV2 | TGTGCCAGCAGTTTACGAAGCCTGGTGTCCGAGCAGTACTTC | CASSLRSLVSEQYF
NA | TRBD1 | TRBJ1-1 | TRBV6-5 | TGTGCCAGCAGTTACTGGACAGGGGGTGAAGCTTTCTTT | CASSYWTGGEAFF
NA | TRBD2 | TRBJ2-2 | TRBV7-8 | TGTGCCAGCAGCTTAGGACTAGCGGGAGTCACCGGGGAGCTGTTTTTT | CASSLGLAGVTGELFF
NA | NA | TRBJ2-7 | TRBV27 | TGTGCCAGCAGTTTAATTTCAGGGTACGAGCAGTACTTC | CASSLISGYEQYF
NA | TRBD2 | TRBJ2-7 | TRBV9 | TGTGCCAGCAGCGTGGGACTAGCGGGAGACTACGAGCAGTACTTC | CASSVGLAGDYEQYF
NA | NA | TRBJ1-1 | TRBV7-6 | TGTGCCAGCAGCTTAGGTTCCCAGAACAGGGAAGCTTTCTTT | CASSLGSQNREAFF
NA | NA | TRBJ1-2 | TRBV4-1 | TGCGCCAGCAGCCAAGCAGGGTATAGCTATGGCTACACCTTC | CASSQAGYSYGYTF
NA | NA | TRBJ2-7 | TRBV15 | TGTGCCACCAGCCGATGGGGCGGGATTCAGGACGAGCAGTACTTC | CATSRWGGIQDEQYF
NA | NA | TRBJ1-1 | TRBV7-6 | TGTGCCAGCAGCTTAGCGTCCCCGGGACGGGGAAGCCTGAACACTGAAGCTTTCTTT | CASSLASPGRGSLNTEAFF
NA | NA | TRBJ2-7 | TRBV27 | TGTGCCAGCAGCCTTAACGGGCTGGGGGGCTACGAGCAGTACTTC | CASSLNGLGGYEQYF